The 21 T cell receptor beta chains below come from one sample, sequenced in a study of blood T cell repertoires in COVID-19 (dated by TCRdb to the early 2020s). Receptor amplification or capture employed the immunoSEQ multiplex PCR assay. This is the immuneACCESS table as TCRdb keeps it, with only in-frame sequences that have V and J called. A part of the clones is gone; compared with another copy, unresolved V genes explain less than half, and the rest is unexplained. In this sample the table shows under 100,000 clones, approximately 86% of which occur a single time. Under 6% of the sample is held by the ten biggest clonotypes. Input material: peripheral blood. The receptors stem from a man aged 35 to 55 with acute or convalescent COVID-19.

This sequence joins TRBV6-6 and TRBJ1-1; D is uncertain. V was cut by 5 bases and J by 0 bases, with 7 bases left in between. Germline loops: CDR1 MNHNY, CDR2 SVGAGI (reference sequence). CDR3 length: 13 amino acids. The CDR3 is CASSLPVNTEAFF. In nucleotides, the CDR3 is TGTGCCAGCAGTCTTCCAGTGAACACTGAAGCTTTCTTT.

This chain connects TRBV19 to TRBJ2-3; 7 bases map to TRBD2. The CDR3 consists of 16 residues. Germline V lookup: CDR1 LNHDA, CDR2 SQIVND (reference sequence). With 7 bases clipped from V and 2 bases from J, the junction kept 12 bases outside the gene matches. The CDR3 loop reads CASTHQLAVHTDTQYF. The DNA for the CDR3 is TGTGCCAGTACCCATCAGCTAGCGGTACACACAGATACGCAGTATTTT.

The rearrangement uses TRBV14 and TRBJ1-6; 10 bases fit TRBD1. Germline CDR1 is SGHDN and CDR2 is FVKESK. V was clipped by 4 bases and J by 10 bases; unmatched bases: 10. The CDR3 length is 16 residues. The CDR3, as DNA: TGTGCCAGCAGCCGTGACAGGGGGCGAATTGGGTCACCCCTCCACTTT. Translating gives CASSRDRGRIGSPLHF.

The chain carries TRBV5-1 and TRBJ1-3, with a possible D match to TRBD1 (5 bases). From germline, CDR1 is SGHRS and CDR2 YFSETQ. The V end lost 1 base, the J end lost 3 bases, and 8 bases lay between the germline ends. The CDR3 is 14 amino acids. CDR3 nucleotide sequence: TGCGCCAGCAGCTTGAGGGGAAATGGAAACACCATATATTTT. Amino acid sequence: CASSLRGNGNTIYF. Filled out from reference TRBV5-1 and TRBJ1-3, the complete variable domain reads KAGVTQTPRYLIKTRGQQVTLSCSPISGHRSVSWYQQTPGQGLQFLFEYFSETQRNKGNFPGRFSGRQFSNSRSEMNVSTLELGDSALYLCASSLRGNGNTIYFGEGSWLTVV.

V usage is TRBV7-9 and J usage is TRBJ1-4; 8 positions agree with TRBD1. V lost 8 bases to trimming and J lost 5 bases; unmatched junction nucleotides: 4. There are 13 residues in the CDR3. Germline V gene sequence: CDR1 SEHNR, CDR2 FQNEAQ (reference sequence). CDR3 nucleotides: TGTGCCAGCCGGGACAGGATGAATGAAAAACTGTTTTTT. Its translation is CASRDRMNEKLFF.

This clone was seen a single time. The chain couples TRBV18 to TRBJ2-5, with D possibly matching TRBD1 (6 bases). CDR1 and CDR2 from the germline V gene are KGHSH and LQKENI. CDR3 length: 17 residues. V was clipped by 1 base and J by 2 bases, with 17 bases between them. The CDR3 loop reads CASSPQPPGHPQETQYF. DNA for the CDR3: TGTGCCAGCTCACCACAACCCCCGGGACACCCACAAGAGACCCAGTACTTC.

The chain has TRBV19 and TRBJ2-3; 12 nucleotides align to TRBD1. Germline V lookup: CDR1 LNHDA, CDR2 SQIVND (reference sequence). V shed 5 bases, J shed 5 bases, and the junction held 8 bases outside the gene matches. CDR3 length equals 16 residues. This CDR3 is CASSPGTGGPLDTQYF. In DNA, the CDR3 is TGTGCCAGTAGTCCCGGGACAGGGGGCCCTCTAGATACGCAGTATTTT.

V usage is TRBV20-1 and J usage is TRBJ2-7; no clear D. CDR3 length: 11 residues. V lost 2 bases to trimming and J lost 3 bases, with 5 bases between them. Germline lookup yields CDR1 DFQATT and CDR2 SNEGSKA (reference sequence). The DNA for the CDR3 is TGCAGTGCTAGACAACTCTACGAGCAGTACTTC. Protein sequence: CSARQLYEQYF.

This chain connects TRBV5-8 to TRBJ1-6; D is perhaps TRBD1 (5 bases). V was trimmed by 0 bases and J by 7 bases, leaving 11 bases between them. CDR3 size: 15 residues. Germline V gene data show CDR1 as SGHTS and CDR2 as YDEGEE. In DNA, the CDR3 is TGTGCCAGCAGCTTGGATGGGGCCGACAATTCACCCCTCCACTTT. It is translated as CASSLDGADNSPLHF.

Note on this clone: Sequence at one end of the junction differs from germline and may be a read error. This chain links TRBV10-3 with TRBJ2-7; D possibly uses TRBD1 or TRBD2 (5 bases each). Germline assignment: CDR1 ENHRY and CDR2 SYGVKD. The CDR3 runs 12 residues. The CDR3 loop is CAINEGPGEQYF. CDR3 DNA sequence: TGTGCCATCAATGAGGGGCCGGGAGAGCAGTACTTC.

The chain has TRBV7-8 and TRBJ1-2; no firm D call. Trimming left V 5 bases short and J 6 bases short, with 10 bases between. Germline V CDR1 and CDR2: SGHVS, FQNEAQ. CDR3 length equals 12 residues. The CDR3 DNA reads TGTGCCAGCAGCCACCAGGATCATGGCTACACCTTC. Translating gives CASSHQDHGYTF.

The rearrangement links TRBV9 to TRBJ1-2, with D uncertain. The CDR3 is made up of 14 amino acids. Trimming left V 0 bases short and J 8 bases short, with 14 bases between. Looked up from germline, CDR1 is SGDLS and CDR2 is YYNGEE. The CDR3 reads CASSVVAAGGGYTF. The CDR3 DNA reads as TGTGCCAGCAGCGTAGTGGCTGCGGGTGGGGGCTACACCTTC. Full variable domain (outside the CDR3, taken from reference TRBV9 and TRBJ1-2): DSGVTQTPKHLITATGQRVTLRCSPRSGDLSVYWYQQSLDQGLQFLIQYYNGEERAKGNILERFSAQQFPDLHSELNLSSLELGDSALYFCASSVVAAGGGYTFGSGTRLTVV.

V gene TRBV5-1 combines with J gene TRBJ2-7; tentative D call: TRBD1 (6 bases). Germline values: CDR1 SGHRS, CDR2 YFSETQ. Deletions cut 2 bases from V and 3 bases from J, with 9 bases between. This CDR3 contains 13 residues. This chain's CDR3 is CASSLNRDYEQYF. The DNA of the CDR3 is TGCGCCAGCAGCTTAAACAGGGACTACGAGCAGTACTTC. The whole variable domain, filled in from reference TRBV5-1 and TRBJ2-7, reads KAGVTQTPRYLIKTRGQQVTLSCSPISGHRSVSWYQQTPGQGLQFLFEYFSETQRNKGNFPGRFSGRQFSNSRSEMNVSTLELGDSALYLCASSLNRDYEQYFGPGTRLTVT.

The J gene is TRBJ1-6, the V gene TRBV7-9; 8 nucleotides match TRBD1. Germline V gives CDR1 SEHNR, CDR2 FQNEAQ (reference sequence). The ends lost 2 bases at V and 9 bases at J; junction bases unmatched: 6. CDR3 length: 15 amino acids. DNA for the CDR3: TGTGCCAGCAGCTTATCGGGCAGGGGGCTTTCACCCCTCCACTTT. Its protein is CASSLSGRGLSPLHF.

The genes are TRBV13 and TRBJ2-7; TRBD2 aligns across 10 bases. V gave up 3 bases and J gave up 5 bases; unmatched junction bases: 7. There are 15 residues in the CDR3. CDR1 and CDR2 from the germline V gene are PRHDT and FYEKMQ (reference sequence). The chain's CDR3 is CASSFMGLATDEQYF. The CDR3 DNA follows: TGTGCCAGCAGCTTTATGGGACTAGCGACTGACGAGCAGTACTTC. Looking up the rest from reference TRBV13 and TRBJ2-7 gives the full variable domain: AAGVIQSPRHLIKEKRETATLKCYPIPRHDTVYWYQQGPGQDPQFLISFYEKMQSDKGSIPDRFSAQQFSDYHSELNMSSLELGDSALYFCASSFMGLATDEQYFGPGTRLTVT.

V gene TRBV6-5 combines with J gene TRBJ1-3; weak D call: TRBD1 (5 bases). This CDR3 has 16 residues. The germline gives CDR1 MNHEY, CDR2 SVGAGI. Trimming removed 2 bases from V and 0 bases from J, with 11 bases in between. The CDR3 reads CASSYDGGNSGNTIYF. The CDR3 nucleotides are TGTGCCAGCAGTTACGATGGGGGGAACTCTGGAAACACCATATATTTT.

This chain connects TRBV19 to TRBJ1-2; 8 bases line up with TRBD1. Germline V gene data show CDR1 as LNHDA and CDR2 as SQIVND (reference sequence). With 3 bases clipped from V and 1 base from J, the junction kept 13 bases outside the gene matches. The CDR3 length is 18 residues. The CDR3: CASSISSGTGEYNYGYTF. In nucleotides, the CDR3 is TGTGCCAGTAGTATCAGCTCCGGGACAGGAGAATATAACTATGGCTACACCTTC.

V usage is TRBV7-3 and J usage is TRBJ2-3, with D possibly being TRBD2 (7 bases). V was pared by 5 bases and J by 7 bases, with 16 bases between. The germline V gene has CDR1 SGHTA and CDR2 FQGTGA. The CDR3 is made up of 14 amino acids. The CDR3 protein is CASSPAGGQNTQYF. CDR3 bases: TGTGCCAGCAGCCCCGCCGGGGGGCAAAATACGCAGTATTTT.

The chain has TRBV30 and TRBJ1-2; D call uncertain. V was shortened by 3 bases and J by 5 bases, with 10 bases between the two germline ends. The CDR3 extends over 12 amino acids. From germline, CDR1 is GTSNPN and CDR2 SVGIG (reference sequence). The CDR3 sequence: CAWSADGYGYTF. CDR3 bases: TGTGCCTGGAGCGCTGACGGGTATGGCTACACCTTC.

The rearrangement uses TRBV3-1 (or the pseudogene TRBV3-2) and TRBJ2-2; D might be TRBD2 (6 bases). The CDR3 is made up of 18 amino acids. V lost 2 bases and J 7 bases, leaving 23 bases between the germline ends. Germline values: CDR1 LGHDT, CDR2 YNNKEL (reference sequence). The CDR3 protein is CASSQRTPRELFGGELFF. The CDR3 DNA reads as TGTGCCAGCAGCCAACGTACTCCCCGGGAGTTGTTTGGCGGGGAGCTGTTTTTT.

This rearrangement joins TRBV5-1 to TRBJ1-4; 10 bases line up with TRBD1. V lost 4 bases and J lost 7; bases outside the gene matches: 7. This CDR3 is 15 amino acids long. CDR1 is SGHRS and CDR2 is YFSETQ in the germline V gene. Here the CDR3 reads CASSAETGGGEKLFF. For the CDR3, the DNA is TGCGCCAGCAGCGCGGAGACAGGGGGCGGTGAAAAACTGTTTTTT.